This T cell receptor beta chain was sequenced for a study of T cell responses to AZD1222 COVID-19 vaccine. Germline loops: CDR1 KGHSH, CDR2 LQKENI. Trimming took 2 bases from V and 4 from J; bases not matched to a gene: 4. The CDR3 has 14 amino acids. Method: immunoSEQ multiplex PCR; TCRdb's copy keeps in-frame clones and lacks some. The sample contains 95,000 to 150,000 clones, roughly nine tenths of which appear only once. Study observations and caveats: Two doses of AZD1222 preceded a rise in Spike-specific TCR breadth and depth. Repertoire samples came only from after the peak T cell response.

Remarks on this clone: Antigen: not known.

The source was peripheral blood, collected on day 0 of AZD1222 vaccination. The source is an adult in good health. This chain joins TRBV18 and TRBJ2-7; TRBD1 matches at 8 bases. CDR3 bases: TGTGCCAGCTCACCAGCCCAGGGGGCATACGAGCAGTACTTC. This gives the protein CASSPAQGAYEQYF.